One T cell receptor (beta chain) is described in this entry. This clonotype has ten or more counts. The target of this receptor is not known. Base qualities were left out, and no much larger clone turns up one base away. TCRdb records Illumina NovaSeq 6000 as the sequencer. TCR cDNA was synthesized by 5'RACE template switching, through which a universal primer site and unique molecular identifiers were introduced. Priming of cDNA synthesis was performed from both the TCR alpha and TCR beta constant segments. Libraries were amplified in two PCR steps, with sample barcodes and sequencing adapters added in the second step. Sequencing of the libraries was done on either Illumina HiSeq 2500 (2x100 bp) or NovaSeq (2x150 bp). The authors' analysis ran thus. Reads were demultiplexed and collapsed into UMI consensus sequences with MIGEC, and V(D)J alignment was performed with MiXCR. Vaccine-responding clonotypes were defined with edgeR using replicate PBMC samples, requiring FDR below 0.01 and a log2 fold change above 5 up to day 15. CD4 or CD8 identity was assigned to each bulk clonotype according to whether the clonotype was present at higher abundance in the sequenced CD4 repertoire or the sequenced CD8 repertoire. TCRdb cleaned the public reads at Q25 with fastp, built clones with MiXCR and kept in-frame beta chains. For every CDR3 protein sequence, its rows merge into one entry that carries the most common genes and DNA. TCRdb's processing, not the study's, gives the V and J calls here. This sample gives 350,000 to 450,000 distinct CDR3 sequences in total; roughly a sixth of them show up just once. Clones ranked in the top ten supply roughly a sixth of the sample.

This sample stems from a study of T cells after yellow fever vaccination (dated by TCRdb to between 2017 and 2020). Background for the entire study: The SMART-Seq v4 Ultra Low Input RNA kit was used to prepare libraries from fractions with low cell numbers. To follow T-cell clones before and after primary and booster YFV17D yellow fever vaccination, bulk TCR alpha and beta repertoires were sequenced over time. Two healthy male donors, one aged 18 to 30 and one aged 30 to 40 years, were included in the cohort. Bulk PBMC replicates and cell subsets were isolated from blood drawn at multiple timepoints before and after both primary and secondary immunization.

The germline V gene encodes CDR1 LGHNA and CDR2 YSLEER. The CDR3 runs 14 amino acids, cysteine and phenylalanine included. Solely the CDR3 DNA is kept, with 42 bases framed from the first base. V was cut back by 0 bases and J by 8 bases, leaving a gap of 11 bases between them. The meaning of the sample's treatment or condition label: live attenuated yellow fever vaccine strain. At every blood-draw timepoint, two biological replicates of bulk PBMCs were collected. PBMCs were isolated from peripheral blood using a standard Ficoll-Paque protocol. RNA was extracted with TriZol from bulk PBMCs, CD4 and CD8 fractions, and dextramer-positive and dextramer-negative fractions. On the study overall, not on this receptor specifically: Computational filtering was required because FACS-sorted repertoires could contain abundant contaminating clonotypes from the bulk population. Only a couple of donors were included in the study, so the extent to which the findings can be generalized is limited. The secondary T-cell response was found to be weaker but faster than the primary response, with a peak reached on day 5 rather than on day 15. A small share of clonotypes occurred in both CD4 and CD8 compartments, likely arising from convergent recombination. Most clones expanded after primary vaccination (almost 98% of CD4 and roughly 90% of CD8) were re-detected after the booster, suggesting that broad memory maintenance occurred.

The sequences come from PBMCs, collected before the yellow fever booster vaccination. The receptor's source is a man younger than 35 who received the YFV17D yellow fever vaccine. The receptor chain draws on TRBV4-3 and TRBJ2-1, and perhaps TRBD2 as D gene, on 7 matching bases. The encoded CDR3 is CASSQDRGADEQFF. The nucleotide sequence reads as follows: TGCGCCAGCAGCCAAGATCGGGGGGCTGATGAGCAGTTCTTC.